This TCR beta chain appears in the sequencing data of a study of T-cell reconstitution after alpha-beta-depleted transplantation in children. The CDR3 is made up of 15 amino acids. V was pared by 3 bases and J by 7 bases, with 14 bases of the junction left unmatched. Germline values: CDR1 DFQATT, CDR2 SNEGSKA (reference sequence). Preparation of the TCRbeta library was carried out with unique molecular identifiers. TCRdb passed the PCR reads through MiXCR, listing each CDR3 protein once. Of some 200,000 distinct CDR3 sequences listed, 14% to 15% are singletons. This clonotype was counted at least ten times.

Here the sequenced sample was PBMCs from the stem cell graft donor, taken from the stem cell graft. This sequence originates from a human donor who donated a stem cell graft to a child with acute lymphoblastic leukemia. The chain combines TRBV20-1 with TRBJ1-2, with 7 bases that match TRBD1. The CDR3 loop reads CSASPQDRVGGGYTF. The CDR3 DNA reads TGCAGTGCTAGTCCCCAAGACAGGGTGGGAGGTGGCTACACCTTC.